One and the same sample provided the 25 T cell receptor beta chains below, sequenced in a study of T-cell reconstitution after alpha-beta-depleted transplantation in children. Researchers prepared the TCRbeta library using unique molecular identifiers, the study reports. MiXCR, run by TCRdb on the PCR reads, gives a single entry per CDR3 protein. The sample comprises about 460,000 distinct CDR3 sequences, 10% to 12% of which are singletons, and 14% rests with the top ten. Sample: PBMCs, mostly from graft donor cells, taken 180 days after TCRalphabeta/CD19-depleted stem cell transplant. These receptors originate from a female patient aged 2 to 10 who had a stem cell transplant for aplastic anemia, so the T cells may come from the graft donor.

There are many counts of this clonotype. The genes are TRBV27 and TRBJ2-7; no clear D gene. Germline assignment: CDR1 MNHEY and CDR2 SMNVEV (reference sequence). The germline V and J ends were trimmed by 4 bases and 4 bases, with 5 bases remaining between them. This CDR3 is 11 amino acids long. The CDR3 DNA reads as TGTGCCAGCAGTTATGGTTACGAGCAGTACGTC. Translating it yields CASSYGYEQYV.

This clonotype has just a few counts. The CDR3 loop is CATSREWFGTDTQYF. DNA of the CDR3: TGTGCCACCAGCAGAGAGTGGTTCGGGACAGATACGCAGTATTTT. The chain is built from TRBV15 and TRBJ2-3; D unclear. The length of the CDR3 is 15 residues. Germline-derived CDR1 and CDR2 are LNHNV and YYDKDF (reference sequence). The V end lost 0 bases, the J end lost 3 bases, and 10 bases lay between the germline ends. Based on the CDR3 plus reference TRBV15 and TRBJ2-3, the full variable domain is DAMVIQNPRYQVTQFGKPVTLSCSQTLNHNVMYWYQQKSSQAPKLLFHYYDKDFNNEADTPDNFQSRRPNTSFCFLDIRSPGLGDTAMYLCATSREWFGTDTQYFGPGTRLTVL.

There are a few counts of this clonotype. The rearrangement joins TRBV28 to TRBJ1-1; D is possibly TRBD1 (5 bases). V gave up 5 bases and J gave up 4 bases, with 23 bases separating them. CDR1 is MDHEN and CDR2 is SYDVKM in the germline V gene. The CDR3 sequence is 17 residues long. In DNA form, the CDR3 reads TGTGCCAGCAGTACCCGAGGAGGGGCGGTTACTATCACTGAAGCTTTCTTT. Translation: CASSTRGGAVTITEAFF.

This clonotype was picked up many times. CDR3 region: CASSLLQGLGSRNEQFF. The CDR3 DNA follows: TGCGCCAGCAGCTTACTTCAGGGACTGGGATCGCGCAATGAGCAGTTCTTC. The V gene is TRBV5-1, the J gene TRBJ2-1, with a tentative D call TRBD2 (6 bases). Trimming removed 2 bases from V and 6 bases from J, with 21 bases in between. CDR1 SGHRS and CDR2 YFSETQ come from the germline V gene. The CDR3 loop spans 17 amino acids.

V is TRBV7-2 and J is TRBJ2-3, with 7 nucleotides matching TRBD1. The CDR3 runs 16 residues. The ends lost 1 base at V and 3 bases at J; junction bases unmatched: 7. CDR1 and CDR2 from the germline V gene are SGHTA and FQGNSA. The CDR3 sequence is CASSLEGARGTDTQYF. CDR3 nucleotide sequence: TGTGCCAGCAGCTTAGAGGGGGCACGGGGTACAGATACGCAGTATTTT. Filled out from reference TRBV7-2 and TRBJ2-3, the complete variable domain reads GAGVSQSPSNKVTEKGKDVELRCDPISGHTALYWYRQSLGQGLEFLIYFQGNSAPDKSGLPSDRFSAERTGGSVSTLTIQRTQQEDSAVYLCASSLEGARGTDTQYFGPGTRLTVL.

This chain joins TRBV11-2 and TRBJ1-1, with a possible D match to TRBD1 (5 bases). The CDR3 has 14 amino acids. Germline lookup yields CDR1 SGHAT and CDR2 FQNNGV. Trimming stripped 0 bases from V and 6 bases from J, with 11 bases between. The CDR3 is CASSLEWDPAEAFF. CDR3 bases: TGTGCCAGCAGCTTAGAGTGGGACCCCGCTGAAGCTTTCTTT.

This clonotype was counted a few times. For the CDR3, the DNA is TGTGCCAGCACCCTTAGAGGAGGGCCGGACACCGGGGAGCTGTTTTTT. This encodes CASTLRGGPDTGELFF. The rearrangement joins TRBV7-9 to TRBJ2-2; the D gene is possibly TRBD2 (6 bases). V was pared by 7 bases and J by 3 bases, with 18 bases between. The CDR3 spans 16 residues. Germline-derived CDR1 and CDR2 are SEHNR and FQNEAQ (reference sequence).

This clonotype has at least ten counts. The chain employs TRBV29-1 and TRBJ2-3, with a tentative D call TRBD2 (5 bases). CDR1 and CDR2 from the germline V gene are SQVTM and ANQGSEA. The CDR3 totals 14 residues. V was clipped by 7 bases and J by 3 bases, with 17 bases between them. The CDR3 region has the DNA TGCAGCGCGAGGGAACGATTTAATACAGATACGCAGTATTTT. This translates into CSARERFNTDTQYF.

This clonotype showed up just a few times. The CDR3 DNA reads TGTGCCAGCAGCGTTAGCCCTGGAAACACCATATATTTT. Encoded protein: CASSVSPGNTIYF. The chain links TRBV2 to TRBJ1-3, with D hard to call. Germline-derived CDR1 and CDR2 are SNHLY and FYNNEI. Trimming took off 6 bases at V and 2 bases at J, with 8 bases between the two ends. The CDR3 contains 13 residues.

The V call is TRBV20-1, the J call TRBJ2-1; 10 bases line up with TRBD1. The CDR3 is made up of 15 amino acids. With 3 bases clipped from V and 6 bases from J, the junction kept 8 bases outside the gene matches. CDR1 is DFQATT and CDR2 is SNEGSKA in the germline V gene (reference sequence). DNA for the CDR3: TGCAGTGCTAGGCCGGGACAGGGGTTTGTCAATGAGCAGTTCTTC. This encodes CSARPGQGFVNEQFF.

The chain is built from TRBV9 and TRBJ2-1; 8 positions agree with TRBD2. Germline CDR1 reads SGDLS; CDR2 reads YYNGEE. The V segment lost 0 bases and the J segment 7 bases; nucleotides outside the gene matches: 18. The CDR3 totals 19 residues. CDR3 nucleotides: TGTGCCAGCAGCGTAGTAGGAAAACCAGCGGGAGAGAGGCGTAATGAGCAGTTCTTC. Protein: CASSVVGKPAGERRNEQFF.

This clonotype turned up a few times. The chain recombines TRBV15 with TRBJ2-1; either TRBD1 or TRBD2 may fit D (5 bases each). From germline, CDR1 is LNHNV and CDR2 YYDKDF (reference sequence). V was trimmed by 5 bases and J by 0 bases, leaving 23 bases between them. The CDR3 totals 19 residues. CDR3 protein: CATSGVLGTRNSSYNEQFF. The CDR3 bases are TGTGCCACCAGCGGGGTGTTGGGGACCAGAAATTCCTCCTACAATGAGCAGTTCTTC. The variable domain in full, completed from reference TRBV15 and TRBJ2-1, reads DAMVIQNPRYQVTQFGKPVTLSCSQTLNHNVMYWYQQKSSQAPKLLFHYYDKDFNNEADTPDNFQSRRPNTSFCFLDIRSPGLGDTAMYLCATSGVLGTRNSSYNEQFFGPGTRLTVL.

This clonotype has only a few counts. The rearrangement links TRBV6-2 or TRBV6-3 to TRBJ1-5; D unresolved. CDR1 is MNHEY and CDR2 is SVGEGT in the germline V gene. Trimming took off 6 bases at V and 0 bases at J, with 12 bases between the two ends. The CDR3 has 15 residues. The CDR3 DNA reads as TGTGCCAGCAGGACATCGTCAGGTAGCAATCAGCCCCAGCATTTT. It yields the protein CASRTSSGSNQPQHF.

This clonotype came up a few times. This CDR3 is CASSYPRGGGGSNQPQHF. In DNA, the CDR3 is TGTGCCAGCAGTTACCCCAGAGGGGGCGGTGGTAGCAATCAGCCCCAGCATTTT. This chain uses TRBV6-5 with TRBJ1-5, with 7 bases aligning to TRBD1. The CDR3 is made up of 18 amino acids. The germline gives CDR1 MNHEY, CDR2 SVGAGI. Germline trimming cut 2 bases from V and 0 bases from J; bases unmatched to any gene: 10.

This rearrangement joins TRBV28 to TRBJ1-1; no reliable D call. Per the germline V gene, CDR1 is MDHEN and CDR2 is SYDVKM. Trimming took 5 bases from V and 4 from J, leaving 5 bases between them. This CDR3 is built from 11 residues. The CDR3 loop is CASSQFTEAFF. The DNA of the CDR3 is TGTGCCAGCAGTCAATTCACTGAAGCTTTCTTT.

V is TRBV29-1 and J is TRBJ1-1; D remains unclear. CDR1 is SQVTM, CDR2 ANQGSEA, per germline. This CDR3 is built from 15 residues. V lost 4 bases, J lost 1 base, and 16 bases lay in between. This CDR3 reads CSVGKLIVTNTEAFF. For the CDR3, the DNA is TGCAGCGTTGGCAAACTCATAGTTACGAACACTGAAGCTTTCTTT. Using reference TRBV29-1 and TRBJ1-1 for the parts outside the CDR3, the full variable domain is SAVISQKPSRDICQRGTSLTIQCQVDSQVTMMFWYRQQPGQSLTLIATANQGSEATYESGFVIDKFPISRPNLTFSTLTVSNMSPEDSSIYLCSVGKLIVTNTEAFFGQGTRLTVV.

This clonotype has just a few counts. The chain is built from TRBV12-3 or TRBV12-4 and TRBJ2-2; TRBD2 aligns across 9 bases. The CDR3 loop spans 16 amino acids. V trimming: 1 base; J trimming: 6 bases; junction bases outside the gene matches: 6. As DNA, the CDR3 is TGTGCCAGCAGTTTAGATGTCGCGGGAGGGCCCGGGGAGCTGTTTTTT. As protein: CASSLDVAGGPGELFF.

In this sample, this clonotype turned up a few times. The rearrangement joins TRBV6-5 to TRBJ2-3; D might be TRBD2 (5 bases). This CDR3 has 13 residues. Per the germline V gene, CDR1 is MNHEY and CDR2 is SVGAGI. Between the trimmed V and J ends, which lost 1 base and 8 bases, there was a span of 10 bases. The CDR3 is CASSYYKGGTQYF. CDR3 nucleotide sequence: TGTGCCAGCAGTTACTACAAAGGAGGTACGCAGTATTTT.

Only a few counts were recorded for this clonotype. CDR3 nucleotides: TGTGCCAGCAGTTACGCGGGGAGCAAAAAACTGTTTTTT. Protein sequence: CASSYAGSKKLFF. The rearrangement uses TRBV6-8 and TRBJ1-4; D is uncertain. V gave up 2 bases and J gave up 9 bases, with 10 bases separating them. Per germline, CDR1 MNHGY and CDR2 SAAAGT. CDR3 length equals 13 residues.

This clonotype was observed a handful of times. The rearrangement joins TRBV20-1 to TRBJ2-7, with TRBD2 matching 13 bases. Germline loops: CDR1 DFQATT, CDR2 SNEGSKA (reference sequence). Trimming removed 3 bases from V and 3 bases from J; junction bases left unmatched: 14. The CDR3 sequence is 18 residues long. Here the CDR3 reads CSASPRTSGGASFYEQYF. The CDR3 nucleotides are TGCAGTGCTAGTCCTCGGACTAGCGGGGGAGCTTCCTTCTACGAGCAGTACTTC.

This clonotype showed up just a few times. The chain combines TRBV20-1 with TRBJ1-5, with D unresolved. The CDR3 spans 13 residues. V dropped 3 bases and J dropped 4 bases, with 10 bases sitting between them. In germline, CDR1 is DFQATT, CDR2 SNEGSKA (reference sequence). For the CDR3, the DNA is TGCAGTGCTAGTGCGGGTCCAAATCAGCCCCAGCATTTT. It is translated as CSASAGPNQPQHF.

This clonotype was seen more than once but under ten times. V is TRBV7-9 and J is TRBJ1-1; D is ambiguous. Germline CDR1 is SEHNR and CDR2 is FQNEAQ (reference sequence). CDR3 length: 13 amino acids. V shed 0 bases and J shed 5 bases, with 7 bases lying between them. The CDR3 protein is CASSLAAPTEAFF. CDR3 sequence (DNA): TGTGCCAGCAGCTTAGCGGCACCAACTGAAGCTTTCTTT.

Many counts were recorded for this clonotype. The chain has TRBV7-6 and TRBJ1-2; D perhaps matches TRBD1 (5 bases). V lost 2 bases to trimming and J lost 0 bases, with 10 bases between them. CDR3 size: 15 residues. Germline CDR1 SGHVS, CDR2 FNYEAQ. Here the CDR3 reads CASSLRAGPNYGYTF. The CDR3 DNA is TGTGCCAGCAGCTTAAGGGCAGGGCCTAACTATGGCTACACCTTC.

This clonotype was found a few times. The V gene is TRBV6-2 or TRBV6-3, the J gene TRBJ2-7, with D uncertain. Germline values: CDR1 MNHEY, CDR2 SVGEGT. Between the trimmed V and J ends, which lost 6 bases and 6 bases, there was a span of 12 bases. This CDR3 is 12 amino acids long. The CDR3 reads CASSPLGREQYV. The CDR3 DNA reads TGTGCCAGCAGCCCCCTCGGTCGCGAGCAGTACGTC.

The rearrangement uses TRBV19 and TRBJ1-1, with D perhaps matching TRBD1 (5 bases). The CDR3 is 18 amino acids. From germline, CDR1 is LNHDA and CDR2 SQIVND (reference sequence). V gave up 6 bases and J gave up 0 bases, with 23 bases separating them. This chain's CDR3 is CASSSSYTGVTMNTEAFF. CDR3 in DNA: TGTGCCAGTAGCTCGTCCTACACAGGTGTTACCATGAACACTGAAGCTTTCTTT. The full variable domain, rest sourced from reference TRBV19 and TRBJ1-1, is DGGITQSPKYLFRKEGQNVTLSCEQNLNHDAMYWYRQDPGQGLRLIYYSQIVNDFQKGDIAEGYSVSREKKESFPLTVTSAQKNPTAFYLCASSSSYTGVTMNTEAFFGQGTRLTVV.